This TCR beta chain was retrieved from a study of blood T cell repertoires in COVID-19. Study information: Sources were T cells, B-cell-depleted T cells, or PBMCs; the material itself was cDNA or gDNA.

Which cohort a participant joined came from the clinical history participants gave. Recovery meant two consecutive negative NP/OP PCR tests, professional clearance, or resolved symptoms. The germline CDR1 and CDR2 sequences are GTSNPN and SVGIG (reference sequence). This CDR3 is built from 10 residues. V lost 1 base to trimming and J lost 15 bases, with 10 bases between them. In the study's own analysis: For nucleated cells, counts were estimated from reference gene primer amplification. Generated by immunoSEQ multiplex PCR, the TCRdb table keeps only in-frame clones and is missing some. For V, J and clone size, that table is used; D and trimming come from the DNA. The repertoire holds over 350,000 clones, with around 89% as singletons.

The V gene is TRBV30, the J gene TRBJ2-1; D is uncertain. The sequence derives from a woman aged 18-29 years who had recovered from COVID-19. The sequencing input was PBMCs or T cells enriched from blood (not recorded which). This chain's CDR3 is CAWSGGESFF. Here the CDR3 DNA reads TGTGCCTGGAGTGGTGGAGAATCGTTCTTC.